This TCR beta chain was found in a study of CD8 T cells in Susac syndrome. The CDR3 is 14 residues long. V shed 3 bases and J shed 4 bases, with 12 bases lying between them. Germline loops: CDR1 MGHDK, CDR2 SYGVNS. Sequencing of TCR beta, carried out with a high-throughput approach, was applied to CD8+ and CD4+ T cells from the blood. Multiple sclerosis controls were treatment-naive patients with stable or active relapsing-remitting disease. The RNA input was about 0.5 to 1 ug, and it was reverse transcribed with random hexamers. TCR beta CDR3 was amplified by immunoSEQ multiplex PCR. This amplification extended across 54 Vbeta and 13 Jbeta segments. TCRdb itself ran the immunoSEQ multiplex PCR reads through MiXCR, one entry per CDR3 protein. The sample yields 250,000 to 300,000 distinct CDR3 sequences, 85% seen once.

The rearrangement links TRBV25-1 to TRBJ2-5, with D maybe TRBD2 (5 bases). The sample consisted of CD8+ T cells from PBMCs. The sequence was obtained from a human donor with multiple sclerosis. The CDR3 DNA reads TGTGCCAGCAGTGATCTGGAGGTAGTAGAGACCCAGTACTTC. Protein sequence: CASSDLEVVETQYF.